This entry is about one TCR beta chain. TCRdb keeps only in-frame clones here, not all; method: immunoSEQ multiplex PCR. The table records 2 million to 2.5 million clones, more than 85% of them present only once. Germline values: CDR1 MDHEN, CDR2 SYDVKM. There are 15 residues in the CDR3. V was pared by 8 bases and J by 0 bases, with 8 bases of the junction left unmatched. The data stem from a study of shared clonotypes between healthy human individuals. The sequenced sample consisted of naive CD4+ T cells from PBMCs. The sample's subset: CD45RA+ positively selected. The receptor was derived from a man younger than 35 in good health. Some clones in this sample may be carry-over from other donors' samples. This chain connects TRBV28 to TRBJ2-7; 9 nucleotides match TRBD2. The CDR3: CASGIAGATSYEQYF. CDR3 bases: TGTGCCAGCGGTATAGCGGGAGCGACCTCCTACGAGCAGTACTTC. Combining the CDR3 with reference TRBV28 and TRBJ2-7 gives the whole variable domain DVKVTQSSRYLVKRTGEKVFLECVQDMDHENMFWYRQDPGLGLRLIYFSYDVKMKEKGDIPEGYSVSREKKERFSLILESASTNQTSMYLCASGIAGATSYEQYFGPGTRLTVT.